This T cell receptor beta chain was captured in a study of T cells in Graves' hyperthyroidism and ophthalmopathy. Regions amplified from RNA transcripts were the TCR beta CDR3 regions. A first-round RT-PCR of the TCR CDR3 used the HTBI primer set. TCRdb fed the multiplex PCR reads into MiXCR, producing one record per CDR3 protein. The data show more than 500,000 distinct CDR3 sequences, approximately 16% seen once. Clinical Activity Scores of at least 3, NOSPECS grades of at least 4 and durations under 3 months characterized ophthalmopathy patients. The germline V gene has CDR1 DFQATT and CDR2 SNEGSKA (reference sequence). The CDR3 has 16 amino acids. J gave up 9 bases and V 0 bases, and 9 bases lay outside the gene matches.

Input material: blood. This receptor was obtained from a woman between 25 and 40 years old with Graves' ophthalmopathy. V usage is TRBV20-1 and J usage is TRBJ2-1, with TRBD1 matching 12 bases. CDR3 in amino acids: CSARDGGTGGLGEQFF. The DNA for the CDR3 is TGCAGTGCTAGAGATGGGGGGACAGGGGGCTTAGGTGAGCAGTTCTTC.